The 29 T cell receptor beta chains listed next were all sequenced from one sample in a study of sequential checkpoint blockade in melanoma. Sequencing was performed with immunoSEQ multiplex PCR; in TCRdb, only in-frame clones are kept and a portion is missing. Counted here are some 10,000 clones, 75% occurring once; the ten biggest clones make up roughly 18%. Sample treatment: randomized to nivolumab then ipilimumab (arm A) or the reverse (arm B). The sample consisted of CD8+ T cells sorted from blood (inferred from file names), taken from a patient given nivolumab and ipilimumab in sequence. All receptors derive from a human donor with melanoma.

This rearrangement joins TRBV6-1 to TRBJ2-7, with D possibly TRBD1 on 6 matching bases. CDR1 and CDR2 (germline): MNHNS, SASEGT. The CDR3 is made up of 15 amino acids. Trimming pared 6 bases from V and 2 bases from J, leaving 17 bases between. CDR3 in amino acids: CASSPPLDRAYEQYF. CDR3 bases: TGTGCCAGCAGCCCGCCCCTGGACAGAGCCTACGAGCAGTACTTC.

The gene calls are TRBV7-9 and TRBJ2-3, with a weak D call TRBD2 (5 bases). The germline V gene has CDR1 SEHNR and CDR2 FQNEAQ (reference sequence). V lost 3 bases, J lost 1 base, and 17 bases lay in between. The CDR3 loop spans 17 amino acids. The CDR3 DNA reads TGTGCCAGCAGCTTGGCTAGTTCGGACTCCGGCACAGATACGCAGTATTTT. This translates into CASSLASSDSGTDTQYF.

This clone turned up a few times. Written as DNA, the CDR3 is TGTGCCAGCAGCCAGAATCCAGCGGGGGCCCCGGGTCGGAATACGCAGTATTTT. Translated: CASSQNPAGAPGRNTQYF. The V and J genes are TRBV14 and TRBJ2-3; 8 bases agree with TRBD2. The CDR3 is made up of 18 amino acids. V lost 3 bases, J lost 7 bases, and 18 bases stayed unmatched. Germline V gives CDR1 SGHDN, CDR2 FVKESK.

The V gene is TRBV4-3, the J gene TRBJ2-2; D possibly corresponds to TRBD2 (6 bases). The length of the CDR3 is 17 residues. V gave up 0 bases and J gave up 4 bases, with 15 bases separating them. The germline V gene has CDR1 LGHNA and CDR2 YSLEER. CDR3 in amino acids: CASSQDWTGAVTGELFF. In DNA form, the CDR3 reads TGCGCCAGCAGCCAAGATTGGACGGGAGCGGTCACCGGGGAGCTGTTTTTT.

V and J are TRBV27 and TRBJ2-7; maybe TRBD1 (5 bases). Trimming removed 5 bases from V and 2 bases from J, with 16 bases in between. The germline V gene has CDR1 MNHEY and CDR2 SMNVEV (reference sequence). CDR3 length equals 15 residues. CDR3 nucleotides: TGTGCCAGCAGTCAACAGACAGCTGGCCCCTACGAGCAGTACTTC. Its protein is CASSQQTAGPYEQYF.

The rearrangement links TRBV5-5 to TRBJ2-7, with TRBD1 identical over 8 bases. J lost 1 base, V lost 4 bases, and 4 bases had no gene match. Looked up from germline, CDR1 is SGHKS and CDR2 is YYEKEE (reference sequence). This CDR3 region has 14 residues. The CDR3 bases are TGTGCCAGCAGCATGGACAGGGTGTCCTACGAGCAGTACTTC. Translated: CASSMDRVSYEQYF. Using reference TRBV5-5 and TRBJ2-7 for the parts outside the CDR3, the full variable domain is DAGVTQSPTHLIKTRGQQVTLRCSPISGHKSVSWYQQVLGQGPQFIFQYYEKEERGRGNFPDRFSARQFPNYSSELNVNALLLGDSALYLCASSMDRVSYEQYFGPGTRLTVT.

This chain connects TRBV4-3 to TRBJ2-7, with 7 bases aligning to TRBD2. This CDR3 contains 14 residues. In germline, CDR1 is LGHNA, CDR2 YSLEER. V lost 4 bases and J lost 2; bases outside the gene matches: 5. The CDR3, as DNA: TGCGCCAGCAGCCCCTTCGCGGGAGCCTACGAGCAGTACTTC. The encoded protein is CASSPFAGAYEQYF.

The chain joins TRBV7-2 to TRBJ1-5; tentative D call: TRBD1 (5 bases). Germline CDR1 is SGHTA and CDR2 is FQGNSA. V was clipped by 5 bases and J by 0 bases, with 17 bases between them. The CDR3 is 17 amino acids. In DNA, the CDR3 is TGTGCCAGCAGCCCCCGGGGCGGGGGAAATAGCAATCAGCCCCAGCATTTT. Translated, it gives CASSPRGGGNSNQPQHF.

The J gene is TRBJ2-5, the V gene TRBV27; a possible D gene is TRBD2 (5 bases). CDR1 and CDR2 from the germline V gene are MNHEY and SMNVEV (reference sequence). Between the trimmed V and J ends, which lost 3 bases and 10 bases, there was a span of 15 bases. CDR3 length equals 13 residues. The DNA for the CDR3 is TGTGCCAGCAGTTTCCCGGCGGGTGCGGACCAGTACTTC. It codes for CASSFPAGADQYF.

This clone occurred once. The chain joins TRBV4-3 to TRBJ2-7, with 9 bases identical to TRBD1. J gave up 0 bases and V 0 bases, and 3 bases lay outside the gene matches. The CDR3 runs 16 residues. CDR1 is LGHNA, CDR2 YSLEER, per germline. The CDR3 spells CASSQEGTGSSYEQYF. Here the CDR3 DNA reads TGCGCCAGCAGCCAAGAGGGGACAGGGAGCTCCTACGAGCAGTACTTC.

The sample holds a few counts of this clone. This chain uses TRBV9 with TRBJ2-7, with a weak D call TRBD2 (6 bases). V was cut by 0 bases and J by 6 bases, with 13 bases left in between. The CDR3 totals 14 residues. The germline V gene has CDR1 SGDLS and CDR2 YYNGEE. CDR3 amino acids: CASSVGGEVSEQYF. CDR3 coding DNA: TGTGCCAGCAGCGTAGGGGGGGAGGTCAGCGAGCAGTACTTC.

The J gene is TRBJ2-1, the V gene TRBV4-3, with 10 positions matching TRBD1. V lost 1 base, J lost 4 bases, and 4 bases stayed unmatched. The length of the CDR3 is 16 residues. CDR1 is LGHNA, CDR2 YSLEER, per germline. CDR3 in amino acids: CASSQGDRGLYNEQFF. Written as DNA, the CDR3 is TGCGCCAGCAGCCAAGGGGACAGGGGATTGTACAATGAGCAGTTCTTC.

This chain links TRBV25-1 with TRBJ2-3; no definite D call. The V gene's germline CDR1 is MGHDK and CDR2 SYGVNS. The CDR3 is 14 amino acids. Trimming removed 0 bases at V and 2 bases at J, with 6 bases between. In nucleotides, the CDR3 is TGTGCCAGCAGTGAATATAGTCTCACAGATACGCAGTATTTT. This translates into CASSEYSLTDTQYF.

The gene calls are TRBV28 and TRBJ2-7, with D possibly being TRBD2 (5 bases). V shed 5 bases and J shed 6 bases, with 17 bases lying between them. The CDR3 totals 14 residues. CDR1 is MDHEN, CDR2 SYDVKM, per germline. The CDR3 here is CASSNRGTRVEQYF. CDR3 in DNA: TGTGCCAGCAGTAACCGGGGTACCCGGGTCGAGCAGTACTTC.

This sequence joins TRBV4-2 and TRBJ2-1; D is unresolved. The V end lost 3 bases, the J end lost 0 bases, and 6 bases lay between the germline ends. Germline CDR1 and CDR2: LGHNA and YNFKEQ. This CDR3 spans 14 amino acids. The CDR3 DNA reads as TGTGCCAGCAGCCATCCGGGCTCCTACAATGAGCAGTTCTTC. This sequence encodes CASSHPGSYNEQFF.

This clone appeared a few times. The gene calls are TRBV6-4 and TRBJ2-3, with 10 bases identical to TRBD1. V was clipped by 5 bases and J by 4 bases; unmatched bases: 6. Germline-derived CDR1 and CDR2 are MRHNA and SNTAGT. This CDR3 is built from 15 residues. CDR3 in DNA: TGTGCCAGCAGTACCGGGACAGGGGCGGCAGATACGCAGTATTTT. It specifies CASSTGTGAADTQYF.

The V and J genes are TRBV4-2 and TRBJ1-2, with D unclear. In germline, CDR1 is LGHNA, CDR2 YNFKEQ. V lost 0 bases to trimming and J lost 8 bases, with 16 bases between them. The CDR3 has 15 amino acids. This CDR3 is CASSQDRSLPRGYTF. The CDR3 DNA is TGTGCCAGCAGCCAAGATCGATCCCTCCCGCGGGGCTACACCTTC.

The chain couples TRBV4-1 to TRBJ1-4, with 7 bases aligning to TRBD1. Germline V gives CDR1 MGHRA, CDR2 YSYEKL. The junction had 10 bases not matched to a gene; V was cut back by 1 base and J by 8 bases. The CDR3 extends over 16 amino acids. Here the CDR3 DNA reads TGCGCCAGCAGCCAAGGTTGGTCACAGGGGAACGAAAAACTGTTTTTT. This encodes CASSQGWSQGNEKLFF.

This CDR3 reads CASSQVVAGVGLEQYF. As DNA, the CDR3 is TGTGCCAGCAGCCAAGTGGTGGCAGGTGTGGGACTCGAGCAGTACTTC. The rearrangement joins TRBV4-2 to TRBJ2-5, with D possibly matching TRBD2 (6 bases). The J call may be wrong; the DNA end is better matched by TRBJ2-7. Germline values: CDR1 LGHNA, CDR2 YNFKEQ. The CDR3 contains 16 residues.

Only a few counts were recorded for this clone. This CDR3 is CASSKAPGWMNTEAFF. CDR3 coding DNA: TGTGCCAGCAGCAAAGCGCCGGGTTGGATGAACACTGAAGCTTTCTTT. The rearrangement uses TRBV21-1 and TRBJ1-1. TRBV21-1 is a recognized pseudogene. The CDR3 has 16 amino acids.

The gene calls are TRBV27 and TRBJ2-3; 9 bases match TRBD2. The CDR3 length is 16 residues. CDR1 is MNHEY and CDR2 is SMNVEV in the germline V gene (reference sequence). V lost 4 bases, J lost 4 bases, and 9 bases stayed unmatched. The chain's CDR3 is CASSSKSSGAADTQYF. DNA of the CDR3: TGTGCCAGCAGTTCCAAATCTAGCGGGGCGGCAGATACGCAGTATTTT.

A remark on this clone: One end of the junction does not line up with germline, which may come from a read error. The CDR3 DNA is TGCGCCAGCAGCCAGGGCGATCTTGGAGGGGCAAGCTCCTACGAGCAGTACTTC. It encodes CASSQGDLGGASSYEQYF. The chain uses TRBV5-4 and TRBJ2-7; tentatively, D is TRBD2 (6 bases). CDR1 and CDR2 from the germline V gene are SGHNT and YYREEE (reference sequence). The length of the CDR3 is 18 residues.

The CDR3 sequence: CASSSPSGTSGSYEQYF. Written as DNA, the CDR3 is TGTGCCAGCAGCTCCCCAAGTGGGACTAGCGGGTCCTACGAGCAGTACTTC. The chain couples TRBV7-9 to TRBJ2-7; 12 bases agree with TRBD2. V lost 4 bases and J lost 1; bases outside the gene matches: 8. There are 17 residues in the CDR3. Germline V gene sequence: CDR1 SEHNR, CDR2 FQNEAQ (reference sequence).

The J gene is TRBJ2-1, the V gene TRBV7-9, with a possible D match to TRBD2 (5 bases). The length of the CDR3 is 15 residues. Germline values: CDR1 SEHNR, CDR2 FQNEAQ (reference sequence). Trimming pared 5 bases from V and 1 base from J, leaving 12 bases between. CDR3 protein: CASSPEGRSYNEQFF. In DNA form, the CDR3 reads TGTGCCAGCAGCCCCGAAGGGAGATCCTACAATGAGCAGTTCTTC.

The chain carries TRBV27 and TRBJ1-1; D gene ambiguous. The V end lost 6 bases, the J end lost 5 bases, and 13 bases lay between the germline ends. CDR1 and CDR2 from the germline V gene are MNHEY and SMNVEV (reference sequence). The CDR3 has 13 amino acids. DNA of the CDR3: TGTGCCAGCAGCAACGCGGTATTAACTGAAGCTTTCTTT. This codes for CASSNAVLTEAFF.

The rearrangement uses TRBV4-3 and TRBJ1-2; no clear D. The CDR3 totals 15 residues. The V gene lost 4 bases and the J gene lost 0 bases, with 12 bases spanning the gap. In germline, CDR1 is LGHNA, CDR2 YSLEER. The CDR3 is CASSLGSSSNYGYTF. Written as DNA, the CDR3 is TGCGCCAGCAGCCTCGGGTCGTCTTCTAACTATGGCTACACCTTC.

The chain employs TRBV28 and TRBJ2-7; D is possibly TRBD1 (6 bases). There are 18 residues in the CDR3. Trimming cost V 6 bases and J 3 bases, with 27 bases left between them. Germline V gene sequence: CDR1 MDHEN, CDR2 SYDVKM. The CDR3 is CASSPRRPYREQGYEQYF. The CDR3 DNA follows: TGTGCCAGCAGCCCGCGCCGGCCATACAGGGAGCAAGGCTACGAGCAGTACTTC.

In this sample, this clone turned up once. V usage is TRBV19 and J usage is TRBJ2-3, with 9 bases lining up with TRBD1. The germline V gene has CDR1 LNHDA and CDR2 SQIVND (reference sequence). Unmatched junction bases numbered 11, after V lost 5 bases and J lost 5 bases. The CDR3 totals 16 residues. The CDR3 DNA sequence: TGTGCCAGTAGTTCCCCGGGACAGGGTTTCGGAGATACGCAGTATTTT. Translation gives CASSSPGQGFGDTQYF.

CDR3 nucleotides: TGTGCCAGCAGACCGGCAGGGAACACCGGGGAGCTGTTTTTT. Translated, it gives CASRPAGNTGELFF. The V gene is TRBV6-6, the J gene TRBJ2-2; D uncertain. The CDR3 is 14 residues long. Germline values: CDR1 MNHNY, CDR2 SVGAGI (reference sequence). Trimming stripped 6 bases from V and 1 base from J, with 9 bases between.